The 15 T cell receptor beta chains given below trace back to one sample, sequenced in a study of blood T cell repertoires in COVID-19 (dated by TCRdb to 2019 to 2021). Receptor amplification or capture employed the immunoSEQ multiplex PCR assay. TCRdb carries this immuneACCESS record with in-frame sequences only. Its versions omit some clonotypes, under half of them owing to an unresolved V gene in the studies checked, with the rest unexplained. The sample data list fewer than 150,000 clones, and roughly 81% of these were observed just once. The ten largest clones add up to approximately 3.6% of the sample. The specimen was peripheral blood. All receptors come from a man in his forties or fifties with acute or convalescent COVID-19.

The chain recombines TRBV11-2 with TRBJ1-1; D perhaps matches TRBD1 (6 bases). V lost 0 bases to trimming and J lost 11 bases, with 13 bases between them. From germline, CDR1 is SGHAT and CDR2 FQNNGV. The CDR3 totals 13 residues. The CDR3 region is CASSLERGGLAFF. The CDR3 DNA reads TGTGCCAGCAGCTTAGAGAGGGGGGGGCTCGCTTTCTTT.

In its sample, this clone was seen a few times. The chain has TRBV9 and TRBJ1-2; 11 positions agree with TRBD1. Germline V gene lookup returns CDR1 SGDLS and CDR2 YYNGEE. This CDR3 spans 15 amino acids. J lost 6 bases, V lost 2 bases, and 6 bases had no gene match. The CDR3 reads CASSVGGTGGDGYTF. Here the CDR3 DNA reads TGTGCCAGCAGCGTTGGCGGGACAGGGGGGGATGGCTACACCTTC.

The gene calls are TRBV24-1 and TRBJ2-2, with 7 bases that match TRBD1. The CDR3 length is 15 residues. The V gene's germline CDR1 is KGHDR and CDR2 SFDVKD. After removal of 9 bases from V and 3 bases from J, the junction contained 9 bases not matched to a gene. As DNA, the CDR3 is TGTGCCACCGGACGACAGGGTAGCGACACCGGGGAGCTGTTTTTT. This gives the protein CATGRQGSDTGELFF.

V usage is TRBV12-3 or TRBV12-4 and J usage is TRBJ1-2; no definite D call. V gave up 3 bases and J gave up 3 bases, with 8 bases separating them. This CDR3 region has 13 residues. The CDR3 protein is CASSLSGDYGYTF. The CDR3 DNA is TGTGCCAGCAGTTTGTCCGGGGACTATGGCTACACCTTC.

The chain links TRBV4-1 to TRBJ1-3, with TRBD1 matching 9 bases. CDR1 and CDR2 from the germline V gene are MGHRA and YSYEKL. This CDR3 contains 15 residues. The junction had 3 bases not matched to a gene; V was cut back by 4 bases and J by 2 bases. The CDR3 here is CASSRDRGTGNTIYF. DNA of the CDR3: TGCGCCAGCAGCCGAGACAGGGGGACTGGAAACACCATATATTTT.

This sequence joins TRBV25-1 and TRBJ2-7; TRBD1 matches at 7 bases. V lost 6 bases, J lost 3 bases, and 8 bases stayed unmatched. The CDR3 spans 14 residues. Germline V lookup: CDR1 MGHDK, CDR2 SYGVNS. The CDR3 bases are TGTGCCAGCAGCAGGGGGACGACCCTCTACGAGCAGTACTTC. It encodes CASSRGTTLYEQYF.

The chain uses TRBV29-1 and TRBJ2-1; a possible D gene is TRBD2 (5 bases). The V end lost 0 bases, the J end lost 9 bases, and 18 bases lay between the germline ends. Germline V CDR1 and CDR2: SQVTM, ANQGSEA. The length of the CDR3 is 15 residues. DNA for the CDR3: TGCAGCGTTGAAGATCGGTCGGGCGGGTCGGGTGAGCAGTTCTTC. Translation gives CSVEDRSGGSGEQFF.

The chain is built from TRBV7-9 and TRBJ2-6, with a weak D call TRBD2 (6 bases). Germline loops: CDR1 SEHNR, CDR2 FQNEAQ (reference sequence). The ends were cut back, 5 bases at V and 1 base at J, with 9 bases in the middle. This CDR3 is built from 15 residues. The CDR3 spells CASSGGESGANVLTF. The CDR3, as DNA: TGTGCCAGCAGCGGAGGGGAATCTGGGGCCAACGTCCTGACTTTC.

Written as DNA, the CDR3 is TGTGCCAGCAGCCGGGACAGAGGAACCGGGGAGCTGTTTTTT. It translates to CASSRDRGTGELFF. This sequence joins TRBV7-3 and TRBJ2-2; 7 bases fit TRBD1. The CDR3 runs 14 residues. J lost 5 bases, V lost 5 bases, and 5 bases had no gene match. Looked up from germline, CDR1 is SGHTA and CDR2 is FQGTGA.

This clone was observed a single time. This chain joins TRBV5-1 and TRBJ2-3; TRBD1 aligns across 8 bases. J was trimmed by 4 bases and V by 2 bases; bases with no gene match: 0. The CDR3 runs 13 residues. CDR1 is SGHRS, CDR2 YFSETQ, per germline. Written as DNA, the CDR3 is TGCGCCAGCAGCTTACAGGGGGCAGATACGCAGTATTTT. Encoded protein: CASSLQGADTQYF.

CDR3 bases: TGTGCCAGCAGTGAAGGACACCCCTTCTACAATGAGCAGTTCTTC. This sequence encodes CASSEGHPFYNEQFF. The chain recombines TRBV6-1 with TRBJ2-1; unclear D gene. V lost 1 base and J 3 bases, leaving 10 bases between the germline ends. Germline V gene data show CDR1 as MNHNS and CDR2 as SASEGT. CDR3 size: 15 residues.

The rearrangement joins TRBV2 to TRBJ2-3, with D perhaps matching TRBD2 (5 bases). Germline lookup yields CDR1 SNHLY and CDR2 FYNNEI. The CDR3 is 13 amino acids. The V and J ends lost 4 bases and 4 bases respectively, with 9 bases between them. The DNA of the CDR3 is TGTGCCAGCAGTGGCCGGGGAGCAGATACGCAGTATTTT. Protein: CASSGRGADTQYF.

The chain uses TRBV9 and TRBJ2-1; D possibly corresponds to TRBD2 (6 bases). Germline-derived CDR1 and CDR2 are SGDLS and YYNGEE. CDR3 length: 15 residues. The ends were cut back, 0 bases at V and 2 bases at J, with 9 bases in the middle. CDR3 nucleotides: TGTGCCAGCAGCGTAGATGGCGGGACCTACAATGAGCAGTTCTTC. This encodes CASSVDGGTYNEQFF.

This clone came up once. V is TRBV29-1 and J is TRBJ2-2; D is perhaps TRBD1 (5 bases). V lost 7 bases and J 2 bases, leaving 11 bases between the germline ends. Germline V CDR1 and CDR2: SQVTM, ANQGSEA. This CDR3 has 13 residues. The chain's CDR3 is CSGRTHNTGELFF. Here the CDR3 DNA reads TGCAGCGGCCGGACACATAACACCGGGGAGCTGTTTTTT.

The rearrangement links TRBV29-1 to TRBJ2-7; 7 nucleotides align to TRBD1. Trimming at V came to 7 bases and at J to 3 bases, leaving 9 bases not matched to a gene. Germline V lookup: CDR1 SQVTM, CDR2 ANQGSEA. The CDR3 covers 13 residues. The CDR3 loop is CSAETGPLYEQYF. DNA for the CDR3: TGCAGCGCCGAGACAGGGCCACTCTACGAGCAGTACTTC.